This T cell receptor (beta chain) was identified during a study of CD8 T cells in Susac syndrome. Trimming cost V 0 bases and J 7 bases, with 20 bases left between them. Germline values: CDR1 DFQATT, CDR2 SNEGSKA (reference sequence). This CDR3 is built from 16 residues. Reverse transcription used about 0.5 to 1 ug RNA and random hexamers. TCRdb re-analysed the immunoSEQ multiplex PCR reads in MiXCR, keeping a single row per CDR3 protein. The sample lists about 150,000 distinct CDR3 sequences, roughly 94% seen once, with about 0.21% in the top ten. This chain uses TRBV20-1 with TRBJ2-3; D possibly uses TRBD1 or TRBD2 (6 bases each). This clonotype was obtained from a human donor with multiple sclerosis. Material: CD8+ T cells from PBMCs. DNA for the CDR3: TGCAGTGCTAGAGAGGTTGACGGGGGCCCCCGTTATACGCAGTATTTT. Its translation is CSAREVDGGPRYTQYF.